This T cell receptor (beta chain) appears in the sequencing data of a study of CD8 T cells in ankylosing spondylitis. MiXCR, run by TCRdb on the 5' RACE reads, gives a single entry per CDR3 protein. Among around 120,000 distinct CDR3 sequences listed, approximately 13% were seen once. Source material: blood, either unsorted or a sorted T cell fraction (not recorded which). The clonotype was recovered from a female donor with ankylosing spondylitis or in good health (not recorded which).

CDR3 protein: CASSDQGYEQYF. DNA for the CDR3: TGTGCCAGCAGCGACCAGGGTTACGAGCAGTACTTC. The rearrangement uses TRBV7-9 and TRBJ2-7; a possible D gene is TRBD1 (5 bases). Trimming left V 5 bases short and J 4 bases short, with 9 bases between. The CDR3 extends over 12 amino acids. CDR1 is SEHNR and CDR2 is FQNEAQ in the germline V gene (reference sequence).